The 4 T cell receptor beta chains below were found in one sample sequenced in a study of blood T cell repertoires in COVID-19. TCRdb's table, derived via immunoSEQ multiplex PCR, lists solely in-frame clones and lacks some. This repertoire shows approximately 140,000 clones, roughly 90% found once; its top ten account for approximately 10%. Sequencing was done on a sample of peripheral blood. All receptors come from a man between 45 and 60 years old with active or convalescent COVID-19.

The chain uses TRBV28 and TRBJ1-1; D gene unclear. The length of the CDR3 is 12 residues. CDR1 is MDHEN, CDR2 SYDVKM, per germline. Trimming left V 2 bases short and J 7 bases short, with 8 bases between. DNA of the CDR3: TGTGCCAGCAGTTTAGGCACCTTTGAAGCTTTCTTT. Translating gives CASSLGTFEAFF.

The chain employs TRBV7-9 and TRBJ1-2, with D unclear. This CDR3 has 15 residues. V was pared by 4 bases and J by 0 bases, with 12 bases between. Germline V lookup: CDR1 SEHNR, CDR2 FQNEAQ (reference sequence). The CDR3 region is CASSSQTGANYGYTF. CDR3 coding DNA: TGTGCCAGCAGCTCGCAGACTGGAGCTAACTATGGCTACACCTTC.

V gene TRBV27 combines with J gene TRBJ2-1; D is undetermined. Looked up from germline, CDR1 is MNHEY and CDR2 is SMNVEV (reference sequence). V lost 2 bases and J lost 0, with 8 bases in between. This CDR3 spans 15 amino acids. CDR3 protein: CASSLNSLSYNEQFF. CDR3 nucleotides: TGTGCCAGCAGTTTAAACTCCCTCTCCTACAATGAGCAGTTCTTC.

CDR3 protein: CATRAGESYNEQFF. CDR3 in DNA: TGTGCCACCCGAGCGGGGGAGTCCTACAATGAGCAGTTCTTC. V is TRBV19 and J is TRBJ2-1, with TRBD2 identical over 8 bases. The J segment lost 1 base and the V segment lost 10 bases, leaving 6 bases of the junction unmatched. CDR1 and CDR2 from the germline V gene are LNHDA and SQIVND (reference sequence). The CDR3 is 14 residues long.